These 32 T cell receptor beta chains came from one sample sequenced in a study of siplizumab effects on memory and regulatory T cells. Profiled with immunoSEQ multiplex PCR; TCRdb holds only in-frame clones, not every one. Of around 100,000 clones listed, 91% are singletons. Sequencing was carried out using CD4+ T cells sorted from blood. These TCRs come from a human donor in good health.

This chain links TRBV9 with TRBJ2-2, with D hard to call. V was cut by 4 bases and J by 0 bases, with 16 bases left in between. Germline V gene sequence: CDR1 SGDLS, CDR2 YYNGEE. The CDR3 runs 17 residues. CDR3 DNA sequence: TGTGCCAGCAGCCCCCAAATCGGCTCCACGAACACCGGGGAGCTGTTTTTT. Its translation is CASSPQIGSTNTGELFF.

The chain uses TRBV9 and TRBJ2-3; no clear D. The CDR3 extends over 14 amino acids. The V gene lost 0 bases and the J gene lost 2 bases, with 7 bases spanning the gap. The V gene's germline CDR1 is SGDLS and CDR2 YYNGEE. The CDR3 sequence: CASSVAHPTDTQYF. DNA of the CDR3: TGTGCCAGCAGCGTAGCGCACCCCACAGATACGCAGTATTTT.

This clone was counted once. V is TRBV30 and J is TRBJ1-2; TRBD1 matches at 9 bases. The CDR3 is 13 residues long. Germline CDR1 and CDR2: GTSNPN and SVGIG (reference sequence). Trimming at V came to 5 bases and at J to 4 bases, leaving 5 bases not matched to a gene. The CDR3 is CAWEGQGFYGYTF. The CDR3 DNA is TGTGCCTGGGAGGGACAGGGCTTCTATGGCTACACCTTC.

The chain carries TRBV10-3 and TRBJ2-2; the D is unclear. From germline, CDR1 is ENHRY and CDR2 SYGVKD. V gave up 3 bases and J gave up 7 bases, with 12 bases separating them. CDR3 length: 14 residues. The chain's CDR3 is CAISEVDLIGELFF. For the CDR3, the DNA is TGTGCCATCAGTGAAGTAGACTTAATCGGGGAGCTGTTTTTT.

The chain recombines TRBV12-5 with TRBJ2-7; TRBD1 is a possible D gene (5 bases). Trimming took off 1 base at V and 0 bases at J, with 19 bases between the two ends. This CDR3 contains 18 residues. Germline values: CDR1 LGHNT, CDR2 FRNRAP. The CDR3 protein is CASGLGRKGVLSSYEQYF. The DNA of the CDR3 is TGTGCTAGTGGTTTGGGCCGGAAAGGGGTATTGAGCTCCTACGAGCAGTACTTC.

The V call is TRBV5-5, the J call TRBJ2-1, with D maybe TRBD2 (6 bases). Trimming shortened V by 0 bases and J by 4 bases, and 8 bases separated the two germline ends. This CDR3 spans 14 amino acids. Germline-derived CDR1 and CDR2 are SGHKS and YYEKEE (reference sequence). CDR3 in amino acids: CASSLAGTYNEQFF. CDR3 bases: TGTGCCAGCAGCTTGGCCGGGACTTACAATGAGCAGTTCTTC.

The V and J genes are TRBV6-5 and TRBJ2-5; a possible D gene is TRBD1 (6 bases). The CDR3 runs to 11 residues. V lost 2 bases to trimming and J lost 9 bases, with 7 bases between them. Per germline, CDR1 MNHEY and CDR2 SVGAGI. This chain's CDR3 is CASSYGQPQYF. The CDR3 nucleotides read TGTGCCAGCAGTTACGGACAGCCCCAGTACTTC.

The rearrangement uses TRBV10-3 and TRBJ2-6; D tentatively reads TRBD1 or TRBD2 (5 bases each). Germline V CDR1 and CDR2: ENHRY, SYGVKD. The CDR3 spans 18 residues. Trimming stripped 2 bases from V and 0 bases from J, with 14 bases between. CDR3 protein: CAISEPPSGTSGANVLTF. DNA of the CDR3: TGTGCCATCAGTGAGCCCCCTTCAGGGACCTCTGGGGCCAACGTCCTGACTTTC.

The rearrangement uses TRBV7-2 and TRBJ2-3; D is possibly TRBD2 (5 bases). The V and J ends lost 5 bases and 3 bases respectively, with 18 bases between them. The CDR3 length is 16 residues. Germline V gene sequence: CDR1 SGHTA, CDR2 FQGNSA. The CDR3 DNA follows: TGTGCCAGCAGCCTTTCCCTTTCCGGGGTTACAGATACGCAGTATTTT. Amino acids: CASSLSLSGVTDTQYF.

The chain links TRBV11-3 to TRBJ2-7; TRBD1 aligns across 10 bases. V shed 1 base, J shed 4 bases, and the junction held 4 bases outside the gene matches. This CDR3 is built from 15 residues. The germline V gene has CDR1 SGHNT and CDR2 YENEEA. The CDR3 here is CASSLVGDRGYEQYF. CDR3 DNA sequence: TGTGCCAGCAGCTTAGTCGGGGACAGGGGATACGAGCAGTACTTC.

The CDR3: CASSFGASSYYEQYF. CDR3 in DNA: TGTGCCAGCAGCTTCGGTGCTAGCAGCTACTACGAGCAGTACTTC. The rearrangement links TRBV5-6 to TRBJ2-7, with D tentatively TRBD2 (5 bases). The CDR3 has 15 residues. V was clipped by 2 bases and J by 3 bases, with 15 bases between them. Germline V gives CDR1 SGHDT, CDR2 YYEEEE.

The chain uses TRBV14 and TRBJ1-1, with 10 bases identical to TRBD1. The CDR3 is 17 residues long. V lost 8 bases, J lost 0 bases, and 12 bases stayed unmatched. Germline CDR1 is SGHDN and CDR2 is FVKESK. CDR3 nucleotide sequence: TGTGCCAGCGGTGGGACAGGGGCCCCCTTTATGAACACTGAAGCTTTCTTT. The encoded protein is CASGGTGAPFMNTEAFF.

This sequence joins TRBV7-3 and TRBJ2-5; 8 bases line up with TRBD1. The CDR3 length is 15 residues. In germline, CDR1 is SGHTA, CDR2 FQGTGA. Trimming cost V 2 bases and J 5 bases; bases outside gene matches: 7. The CDR3 sequence: CASSLDQGALETQYF. The CDR3 nucleotides are TGTGCCAGCAGCTTAGACCAGGGGGCTCTGGAGACCCAGTACTTC. Combining the CDR3 with reference TRBV7-3 and TRBJ2-5 gives the whole variable domain GAGVSQTPSNKVTEKGKYVELRCDPISGHTALYWYRQSLGQGPEFLIYFQGTGAADDSGLPNDRFFAVRPEGSVSTLKIQRTERGDSAVYLCASSLDQGALETQYFGPGTRLLVL.

The chain uses TRBV6-5 and TRBJ2-5, with D tentatively TRBD2 (6 bases). The J call could be wrong; TRBJ2-7 is a better fit for the DNA end. The CDR3 extends over 11 amino acids. Germline values: CDR1 MNHEY, CDR2 SVGAGI. The CDR3 loop is CASGGTYEQYF. The CDR3 DNA follows: TGTGCCAGCGGAGGGACCTACGAGCAGTACTTC.

The J gene is TRBJ2-2, the V gene TRBV7-9; 12 bases are shared with TRBD2. The CDR3 extends over 15 amino acids. Per the germline V gene, CDR1 is SEHNR and CDR2 is FQNEAQ (reference sequence). V dropped 7 bases and J dropped 5; count of bases not matched to a gene: 5. CDR3 coding DNA: TGTGCCAGCACTAGGACTAGCGGGGATACCGGGGAGCTGTTTTTT. Protein product: CASTRTSGDTGELFF.

The CDR3 loop reads CASRAGTDYNSPLHF. CDR3 DNA sequence: TGTGCCAGCAGGGCCGGGACAGACTATAATTCACCCCTCCACTTT. The chain has TRBV6-5 and TRBJ1-6; 7 bases agree with TRBD1. J gave up 3 bases and V 6 bases, and 5 bases lay outside the gene matches. This CDR3 comprises 15 residues. Germline V gives CDR1 MNHEY, CDR2 SVGAGI.

This chain joins TRBV14 and TRBJ2-5, with D perhaps matching TRBD1 (6 bases). Germline V gene data show CDR1 as SGHDN and CDR2 as FVKESK. The CDR3 consists of 14 residues. V dropped 2 bases and J dropped 5 bases, with 12 bases sitting between them. The CDR3 bases are TGTGCCAGCAGCCAAACAGGGTGGAGGGAGACCCAGTACTTC. Residues: CASSQTGWRETQYF.

V is TRBV29-1 and J is TRBJ1-1, with 8 bases fitting TRBD1. The germline gives CDR1 SQVTM, CDR2 ANQGSEA. The CDR3 has 13 amino acids. V was clipped by 8 bases and J by 4 bases; unmatched bases: 9. The CDR3 region has the DNA TGCAGCTCCGGACAGGGAAAGGTCACTGAAGCTTTCTTT. Translating it yields CSSGQGKVTEAFF.

This rearrangement joins TRBV7-3 to TRBJ2-3; D possibly corresponds to TRBD2 (5 bases). The germline CDR1 and CDR2 sequences are SGHTA and FQGTGA. Trimming left V 5 bases short and J 10 bases short, with 19 bases between. This CDR3 has 14 amino acids. CDR3 DNA: TGTGCCAGCAGCCCCCAGGCGGGCCCTTGGGCGCAGTATTTT. Translating gives CASSPQAGPWAQYF.

This chain connects TRBV2 to TRBJ2-7; D possibly corresponds to TRBD1 (6 bases). Germline lookup yields CDR1 SNHLY and CDR2 FYNNEI. CDR3 length equals 14 residues. V lost 7 bases and J lost 0, with 13 bases in between. DNA for the CDR3: TGTGCCAGCAAAAAATTGGACAGCTCCTACGAGCAGTACTTC. This translates into CASKKLDSSYEQYF.

The rearrangement uses TRBV6-6 and TRBJ1-1, with TRBD1 matching 7 bases. The CDR3 loop spans 13 amino acids. V was pared by 6 bases and J by 6 bases, with 7 bases of the junction left unmatched. Germline V CDR1 and CDR2: MNHNY, SVGAGI (reference sequence). CDR3 protein: CASRATGVPEAFF. DNA for the CDR3: TGTGCCAGCAGAGCCACAGGGGTCCCTGAAGCTTTCTTT.

V and J are TRBV19 and TRBJ2-5, with 9 positions matching TRBD2. Trimming removed 5 bases from V and 5 bases from J; junction bases left unmatched: 6. From germline, CDR1 is LNHDA and CDR2 SQIVND (reference sequence). The CDR3 length is 14 residues. The DNA for the CDR3 is TGTGCCAGTAGTGTCAGCGGGGGGACGGAGACCCAGTACTTC. It yields the protein CASSVSGGTETQYF.

This chain links TRBV28 with TRBJ1-3; D may be TRBD1 (6 bases). The CDR3 is 16 amino acids. Trimming took 7 bases from V and 3 from J, leaving 19 bases between them. CDR1 is MDHEN and CDR2 is SYDVKM in the germline V gene. CDR3 in DNA: TGTGCCAGCAAAAGGAGGACAGCGGCGTATGGAAACACCATATATTTT. This translates into CASKRRTAAYGNTIYF.

The chain uses TRBV19 and TRBJ1-6; 7 bases line up with TRBD1. V dropped 4 bases and J dropped 0; count of bases not matched to a gene: 3. The germline V gene has CDR1 LNHDA and CDR2 SQIVND (reference sequence). CDR3 length equals 16 residues. The CDR3 DNA reads TGTGCCAGTAGTACCACAGGGGCCTCCTATAATTCACCCCTCCACTTT. It yields the protein CASSTTGASYNSPLHF.

The table lists this clone with a count of one. The V call is TRBV11-2, the J call TRBJ2-5, with TRBD2 matching over 10 bases. The V segment lost 1 base and the J segment 9 bases; nucleotides outside the gene matches: 5. Germline V lookup: CDR1 SGHAT, CDR2 FQNNGV. The CDR3 runs to 14 residues. The CDR3 sequence: CASSLVASGGSQYF. In DNA form, the CDR3 reads TGTGCCAGCAGCTTAGTCGCTAGCGGGGGTTCCCAGTACTTC.

This sequence joins TRBV6-1 and TRBJ2-5; TRBD2 might be the D (6 bases). Looked up from germline, CDR1 is MNHNS and CDR2 is SASEGT. The CDR3 extends over 13 amino acids. Trimming stripped 3 bases from V and 4 bases from J, with 9 bases between. Here the CDR3 DNA reads TGTGCCAGCAGTGAGGACTACGGAGAGACCCAGTACTTC. It yields the protein CASSEDYGETQYF.

The chain has TRBV28 and TRBJ2-1; D might be TRBD2 (5 bases). V lost 6 bases and J lost 9, with 12 bases in between. Per the germline V gene, CDR1 is MDHEN and CDR2 is SYDVKM. The CDR3 extends over 12 amino acids. The CDR3 DNA reads as TGTGCCAGCAGGGGCAGAGGGATTGAGCAGTTCTTC. Translating it yields CASRGRGIEQFF.

The chain couples TRBV19 to TRBJ1-5; a weak D match, TRBD1 (5 bases). Germline lookup yields CDR1 LNHDA and CDR2 SQIVND (reference sequence). This CDR3 contains 15 residues. V was cut by 5 bases and J by 8 bases, with 19 bases left in between. In DNA, the CDR3 is TGTGCCAGTAGTGAGACGGGGGGGTGGTTGGAGCCCCAGCATTTT. It is translated as CASSETGGWLEPQHF.

This sequence joins TRBV9 and TRBJ2-3; D is undetermined. CDR3 size: 12 residues. CDR1 and CDR2 (germline): SGDLS, YYNGEE. Trimming removed 0 bases from V and 5 bases from J, with 4 bases in between. CDR3 coding DNA: TGTGCCAGCAGCGTAGACGTAGATACGCAGTATTTT. Amino acid sequence: CASSVDVDTQYF.

A few counts support this clone. CDR3 coding DNA: TGTGCCGGGACCAACCCCCGTGGGTCGAACTACGAGCAGTACTTC. Protein: CAGTNPRGSNYEQYF. V usage is TRBV7-9 and J usage is TRBJ2-7; either TRBD1 or TRBD2 may fit D (5 bases each). Germline V gives CDR1 SEHNR, CDR2 FQNEAQ (reference sequence). The CDR3 covers 15 residues. Trimming took 11 bases from V and 3 from J, leaving 23 bases between them.

The chain is built from TRBV11-2 and TRBJ1-1; no definite D call. The germline CDR1 and CDR2 sequences are SGHAT and FQNNGV. The CDR3 contains 16 residues. The V end was cut by 1 base, the J end by 0 bases, with 12 bases between. In DNA form, the CDR3 reads TGTGCCAGCAGCTTAGGGGCCGCAGGATTGAACACTGAAGCTTTCTTT. Protein: CASSLGAAGLNTEAFF.

This sequence joins TRBV19 and TRBJ1-5; TRBD1 matches at 7 bases. From germline, CDR1 is LNHDA and CDR2 SQIVND (reference sequence). V shed 3 bases and J 9 bases; nucleotides not matched to a gene: 8. The CDR3 spans 14 residues. CDR3 DNA sequence: TGTGCCAGTAGTATGGGACAGCCAGAGGGGCCCCAGCATTTT. Translating gives CASSMGQPEGPQHF.